This passage covers 6 T cell receptor beta chains from one sample sequenced in a study of regulatory T cells in long-lasting Graves disease. Noted time point: persistent/refractory GD, antithyroid drugs over 5 years with positive TRAb. The TCR library was prepared using RNA isolated from PBMCs. According to the study, TCR beta libraries were built with iRepertoire HTBI primers and CDR3-region Arm-PCR. TCRdb reprocessed the multiplex PCR reads with MiXCR, giving one entry per CDR3 protein. This table has fewer than 400,000 distinct CDR3 sequences, roughly a fifth appearing once. The sequences come from peripheral blood mononuclear cells (PBMCs), collected when the disease was refractory, from a patient treated with antithyroid drugs. The origin of the receptors is a female donor with Graves disease.

V is TRBV4-1 and J is TRBJ1-5; 7 nucleotides match TRBD1. V trimming: 4 bases; J trimming: 3 bases; junction bases outside the gene matches: 9. The CDR3 spans 16 residues. Germline-derived CDR1 and CDR2 are MGHRA and YSYEKL. CDR3 DNA: TGCGCCAGCAGCCGAGGGGGCAGCGGCACCAATCAGCCCCAGCATTTT. Amino acids: CASSRGGSGTNQPQHF.

As regards this clonotype: This likely came from a read error, as a far larger clone is one base away. The chain joins TRBV6-9 to TRBJ2-5, with TRBD2 as a possible D gene (5 bases). Germline CDR1 reads MNHGY; CDR2 reads SVAAGI. This CDR3 contains 16 residues. V lost 4 bases, J lost 1 base, and 16 bases lay in between. The CDR3: CASSSVRRGSQETQYF. The CDR3 nucleotides read TGTGCCAGCAGTTCCGTGCGACGAGGGAGCCAAGAGACCCAGTACTTC.

Note on this clonotype: The germline gene is not matched at one end of the junction; a read error may be the cause. This rearrangement joins TRBV7-7 to TRBJ2-1; 13 nucleotides line up with TRBD2. The CDR3 is 18 amino acids. Looked up from germline, CDR1 is SSHAT and CDR2 is FNYEAQ (reference sequence). The CDR3 region is CASREPGLAGYFRNEQFF. CDR3 DNA sequence: TGTGCTAGCAGAGAGCCGGGACTAGCGGGATACTTCAGGAATGAGCAGTTCTTC.

This clonotype was recorded many times. The chain links TRBV18 to TRBJ1-1; TRBD1 might be the D (6 bases). The CDR3 loop spans 13 amino acids. Deletions cut 3 bases from V and 8 bases from J, with 13 bases between. Germline V gives CDR1 KGHSH, CDR2 LQKENI. The CDR3 bases are TGTGCCAGCTCACCTGAGCAGGGGCTGGAAGCTTTCTTT. Translated: CASSPEQGLEAFF.

This clonotype came up many times. The chain is built from TRBV6-2 or TRBV6-3 and TRBJ1-1; D call uncertain. V was pared by 2 bases and J by 0 bases, with 4 bases between. The CDR3 runs 13 residues. Germline V CDR1 and CDR2: MNHEY, SVGEGT. The CDR3 protein is CASSYAMNTEAFF. Here the CDR3 DNA reads TGTGCCAGCAGTTACGCGATGAACACTGAAGCTTTCTTT.

The chain employs TRBV5-4 and TRBJ2-6, with D unclear. The germline V gene encodes CDR1 SGHNT and CDR2 YYREEE (reference sequence). V dropped 2 bases and J dropped 0 bases, with 6 bases sitting between them. This CDR3 is built from 15 residues. CDR3 sequence (DNA): TGTGCCAGCAGCTTTCGCGGCTCTGGGGCCAACGTCCTGACTTTC. Protein: CASSFRGSGANVLTF. Full variable domain (rest looked up from reference TRBV5-4 and TRBJ2-6): ETGVTQSPTHLIKTRGQQVTLRCSSQSGHNTVSWYQQALGQGPQFIFQYYREEENGRGNFPPRFSGLQFPNYSSELNVNALELDDSALYLCASSFRGSGANVLTFGAGSRLTVL.